Sequencing of this T cell receptor (beta chain) was carried out in a study of blood T cell repertoires in COVID-19. This CDR3 is 16 amino acids long. Per the germline V gene, CDR1 is SGHDN and CDR2 is FVKESK. Trimming cost V 4 bases and J 3 bases, with 17 bases left between them. The method was immunoSEQ multiplex PCR; TCRdb's version includes in-frame clones alone and lacks a portion of them. Of some 43,000 clones in the sample, about four fifths are singletons; the top ten hold about 4%. The chain carries TRBV14 and TRBJ2-3, with D maybe TRBD2 (6 bases). This clonotype originated in a man aged 45 to 65 with active COVID-19. Sequencing was performed on peripheral blood. The CDR3 sequence: CASSPLAVPGTDTQYF. The CDR3 bases are TGTGCCAGCAGCCCACTAGCCGTCCCGGGAACAGATACGCAGTATTTT.